The 23 T cell receptor beta chains below come from one sample, sequenced in a study of somatic mutations in cytotoxic T cells in rheumatoid arthritis. The method was immunoSEQ multiplex PCR; TCRdb's version includes in-frame clones alone and lacks a portion of them. The sample consists of under 25,000 clones, about 85% of them appearing once. What was sequenced was CD8+ T cells sorted from blood. These receptor sequences come from a woman in her thirties or forties with rheumatoid arthritis.

The CDR3 here is CASSVNREGREAFF. CDR3 DNA: TGTGCCAGTAGTGTGAACAGGGAGGGGAGGGAAGCTTTCTTT. The chain joins TRBV19 to TRBJ1-1; possible D gene TRBD1, 6 bases. Trimming took off 5 bases at V and 8 bases at J, with 18 bases between the two ends. The V gene's germline CDR1 is LNHDA and CDR2 SQIVND (reference sequence). The CDR3 covers 14 residues.

The rearrangement links TRBV27 to TRBJ1-5; D is undetermined. There are 14 residues in the CDR3. CDR1 is MNHEY and CDR2 is SMNVEV in the germline V gene (reference sequence). V dropped 3 bases and J dropped 0 bases, with 6 bases sitting between them. The CDR3 DNA is TGTGCCAGCAGTTTTTCTATTAGCAATCAGCCCCAGCATTTT. It specifies CASSFSISNQPQHF.

This clone was recorded once. J is TRBJ2-7 and V is TRBV7-9, with TRBD2 as a possible D gene (6 bases). Trimming pared 6 bases from V and 6 bases from J, leaving 12 bases between. The CDR3 spans 12 residues. CDR1 is SEHNR and CDR2 is FQNEAQ in the germline V gene (reference sequence). CDR3 protein: CASRLTSSEQYF. The DNA of the CDR3 is TGTGCCAGCAGACTTACTAGCTCCGAGCAGTACTTC.

The V gene is TRBV13, the J gene TRBJ2-5, with 8 bases aligning to TRBD1. The J call is doubtful: the DNA matches TRBJ2-7 better. The CDR3 is 14 amino acids. The germline V gene has CDR1 PRHDT and CDR2 FYEKMQ (reference sequence). As DNA, the CDR3 is TGTGCCAGCAGCAGTGGACAGGGATCCTACGAGCAGTACTTC. Its protein is CASSSGQGSYEQYF.

V is TRBV2 and J is TRBJ1-5; D possibly corresponds to TRBD1 (5 bases). This CDR3 is built from 14 residues. The V and J ends lost 3 bases and 8 bases respectively, with 14 bases between them. Germline loops: CDR1 SNHLY, CDR2 FYNNEI. CDR3 region: CASSEAGRLKPQHF. The CDR3 DNA follows: TGTGCCAGCAGTGAGGCAGGGAGGTTGAAGCCCCAGCATTTT. The full variable domain, rest sourced from reference TRBV2 and TRBJ1-5, is EPEVTQTPSHQVTQMGQEVILRCVPISNHLYFYWYRQILGQKVEFLVSFYNNEISEKSEIFDDQFSVERPDGSNFTLKIRSTKLEDSAMYFCASSEAGRLKPQHFGDGTRLSIL.

In its sample, this clone was seen once. The chain is built from TRBV9 and TRBJ2-3, with TRBD1 as a possible D gene (6 bases). V was trimmed by 4 bases and J by 3 bases, leaving 15 bases between them. Germline CDR1 and CDR2: SGDLS and YYNGEE. This CDR3 has 15 amino acids. CDR3 amino acids: CASSREGDVTDTQYF. The CDR3 bases are TGTGCCAGCAGCCGCGAGGGGGACGTAACAGATACGCAGTATTTT.

The rearrangement uses TRBV28 and TRBJ2-5; the D gene is possibly TRBD2 (7 bases). The end of the DNA fits TRBJ2-7 better, so the J call may be wrong. This CDR3 has 15 amino acids. Looked up from germline, CDR1 is MDHEN and CDR2 is SYDVKM. The DNA for the CDR3 is TGTGCCAGCAGTTTACTACAGGGAGGGGCCTACGAGCAGTACTTC. This encodes CASSLLQGGAYEQYF.

The V gene is TRBV11-2, the J gene TRBJ1-2; the D gene is possibly TRBD1 (6 bases). The CDR3 covers 15 residues. The germline CDR1 and CDR2 sequences are SGHAT and FQNNGV. The V end was cut by 2 bases, the J end by 3 bases, with 13 bases between. In nucleotides, the CDR3 is TGTGCCAGCAGCTTATACCAGGGGTCGGACTATGGCTACACCTTC. It specifies CASSLYQGSDYGYTF.

V and J are TRBV7-9 and TRBJ1-1; 11 positions agree with TRBD1. Germline V gene data show CDR1 as SEHNR and CDR2 as FQNEAQ (reference sequence). Unmatched junction bases numbered 7, after V lost 0 bases and J lost 1 base. There are 18 residues in the CDR3. In DNA form, the CDR3 reads TGTGCCAGCAGCTTAGCGGGAGGACAGGGGGCAAGGAACACTGAAGCTTTCTTT. Encoded protein: CASSLAGGQGARNTEAFF. Full variable domain (missing parts from reference TRBV7-9 and TRBJ1-1): DTGVSQNPRHKITKRGQNVTFRCDPISEHNRLYWYRQTLGQGPEFLTYFQNEAQLEKSRLLSDRFSAERPKGSFSTLEIQRTEQGDSAMYLCASSLAGGQGARNTEAFFGQGTRLTVV.

This clone is a singleton in its sample. This chain connects TRBV5-1 to TRBJ2-7; tentatively, D is TRBD2 (5 bases). V gave up 7 bases and J gave up 3 bases, with 23 bases separating them. The CDR3 has 16 amino acids. CDR1 and CDR2 (germline): SGHRS, YFSETQ. The CDR3 sequence: CASPPRVRGAYYEQYF. CDR3 nucleotides: TGCGCCAGCCCCCCGAGGGTCCGGGGTGCGTACTACGAGCAGTACTTC. Full variable domain (missing parts from reference TRBV5-1 and TRBJ2-7): KAGVTQTPRYLIKTRGQQVTLSCSPISGHRSVSWYQQTPGQGLQFLFEYFSETQRNKGNFPGRFSGRQFSNSRSEMNVSTLELGDSALYLCASPPRVRGAYYEQYFGPGTRLTVT.

The chain uses TRBV2 and TRBJ2-7; D uncertain. The CDR3 extends over 12 amino acids. The V and J ends lost 5 bases and 3 bases respectively, with 8 bases between them. The germline gives CDR1 SNHLY, CDR2 FYNNEI. CDR3 residues: CASSPSGYEQYF. For the CDR3, the DNA is TGTGCCAGCAGTCCGTCCGGCTACGAGCAGTACTTC.

The genes are TRBV13 and TRBJ2-7; 11 bases match TRBD1. CDR3 size: 14 residues. J lost 5 bases, V lost 4 bases, and 4 bases had no gene match. The germline V gene encodes CDR1 PRHDT and CDR2 FYEKMQ (reference sequence). CDR3 loop: CASSSRDRGDEQYF. The CDR3 region has the DNA TGTGCCAGCAGCTCCCGGGACAGGGGGGACGAGCAGTACTTC.

The V call is TRBV13, the J call TRBJ2-4; D is undetermined. CDR3 size: 12 residues. In germline, CDR1 is PRHDT, CDR2 FYEKMQ (reference sequence). Trimming took 7 bases from V and 5 from J, leaving 9 bases between them. This CDR3 reads CASTGVENIQYF. CDR3 DNA sequence: TGTGCCAGCACAGGTGTAGAAAACATTCAGTACTTC.

This clone was seen only once. The V call is TRBV4-1, the J call TRBJ2-3; D perhaps matches TRBD1 (6 bases). The CDR3 covers 16 residues. The germline V gene encodes CDR1 MGHRA and CDR2 YSYEKL. V lost 0 bases and J lost 2, with 12 bases in between. CDR3 DNA sequence: TGCGCCAGCAGCCAAGACCGGAGGACAGCCACAGATACGCAGTATTTT. Amino acid sequence: CASSQDRRTATDTQYF.

The chain recombines TRBV19 with TRBJ1-1, with D unresolved. The V gene lost 5 bases and the J gene lost 3 bases, with 7 bases spanning the gap. CDR1 is LNHDA, CDR2 SQIVND, per germline (reference sequence). This CDR3 has 12 amino acids. The CDR3 DNA follows: TGTGCCAGTAGTTACCGGGACACTGAAGCTTTCTTT. Translating it yields CASSYRDTEAFF.

The rearrangement joins TRBV5-1 to TRBJ2-1; D is perhaps TRBD1 (6 bases). Per the germline V gene, CDR1 is SGHRS and CDR2 is YFSETQ. The CDR3 spans 15 residues. Trimming shortened V by 2 bases and J by 8 bases, and 17 bases separated the two germline ends. The CDR3 nucleotides read TGCGCCAGCAGCTTAGAAACGCAGGGGAAGGATGAGCAGTTCTTC. Translation gives CASSLETQGKDEQFF. Looking up the rest from reference TRBV5-1 and TRBJ2-1 gives the full variable domain: KAGVTQTPRYLIKTRGQQVTLSCSPISGHRSVSWYQQTPGQGLQFLFEYFSETQRNKGNFPGRFSGRQFSNSRSEMNVSTLELGDSALYLCASSLETQGKDEQFFGPGTRLTVL.

This chain links TRBV30 with TRBJ2-7, with 9 nucleotides matching TRBD2. The CDR3 has 15 residues. The V and J ends lost 3 bases and 2 bases, in that order; junction bases with no gene match: 8. The germline V gene encodes CDR1 GTSNPN and CDR2 SVGIG (reference sequence). CDR3 protein: CAWSLAGAGAYEQYF. DNA for the CDR3: TGTGCCTGGAGCTTAGCGGGAGCCGGGGCCTACGAGCAGTACTTC.

J is TRBJ1-2 and V is TRBV27; no definite D call. The V gene's germline CDR1 is MNHEY and CDR2 SMNVEV (reference sequence). Trimming stripped 2 bases from V and 4 bases from J, with 8 bases between. This CDR3 spans 13 amino acids. CDR3 DNA: TGTGCCAGCAGTTTAGACATTTCCTATGGCTACACCTTC. It translates to CASSLDISYGYTF.

The rearrangement joins TRBV7-3 to TRBJ2-3; 7 bases match TRBD2. CDR3 length: 16 residues. Looked up from germline, CDR1 is SGHTA and CDR2 is FQGTGA. Trimming cost V 4 bases and J 6 bases; bases outside gene matches: 13. The CDR3 protein is CASSSRLRGKMDTQYF. CDR3 bases: TGTGCCAGCAGCTCCCGCCTGCGGGGGAAGATGGATACGCAGTATTTT. The full variable domain, in which reference TRBV7-3 and TRBJ2-3 provide the parts outside the CDR3, is GAGVSQTPSNKVTEKGKYVELRCDPISGHTALYWYRQSLGQGPEFLIYFQGTGAADDSGLPNDRFFAVRPEGSVSTLKIQRTERGDSAVYLCASSSRLRGKMDTQYFGPGTRLTVL.

The CDR3 region is CASSVAGGLYEQYF. The CDR3 coding sequence is TGTGCCAGTAGCGTAGCGGGAGGATTATACGAGCAGTACTTC. V and J are TRBV19 and TRBJ2-7, with 10 bases lining up with TRBD2. CDR1 is LNHDA and CDR2 is SQIVND in the germline V gene (reference sequence). This CDR3 is built from 14 residues. The trim removed 6 bases at V and 4 bases at J, leaving 6 bases unmatched.

J is TRBJ2-1 and V is TRBV5-1; a possible D gene is TRBD1 (5 bases). The CDR3 totals 14 residues. With 2 bases removed from V and 4 bases from J, the gap between germline ends came to 10 bases. Germline V gene lookup returns CDR1 SGHRS and CDR2 YFSETQ. As DNA, the CDR3 is TGCGCCAGCAGCTTACAGGACAATTACAATGAGCAGTTCTTC. Its translation is CASSLQDNYNEQFF.

The chain carries TRBV5-1 and TRBJ2-2, with 15 nucleotides matching TRBD2. Germline CDR1 and CDR2: SGHRS and YFSETQ. The J segment lost 3 bases and the V segment lost 4 bases, leaving 10 bases of the junction unmatched. The CDR3 runs 19 residues. Here the CDR3 DNA reads TGCGCCAGCAGCCCCGGACTAGCGGGGGGGGGTGTCGACACCGGGGAGCTGTTTTTT. Amino acid sequence: CASSPGLAGGGVDTGELFF.

The chain links TRBV12-5 to TRBJ2-7; 9 nucleotides agree with TRBD1. Losses at the gene ends were 4 bases for V and 3 bases for J; bases not matched to a gene: 4. The CDR3 is 14 residues long. Per the germline V gene, CDR1 is LGHNT and CDR2 is FRNRAP. CDR3: CASGSGTGFYEQYF. CDR3 sequence (DNA): TGTGCTAGTGGTTCCGGGACAGGGTTCTACGAGCAGTACTTC.